Listed below are T cell receptor beta chains from one sample, sequenced in a study of shared clonotypes between healthy human individuals. Here immunoSEQ multiplex PCR was the method, and the copy in TCRdb shows in-frame clones only, minus some. The sample includes about 710,000 clones, around 78% of them seen just once. The sequenced sample consisted of memory CD4+ T cells sorted from blood. These receptors were collected from a woman in her 30s in good health. Both conserved end residues are part of each CDR3. The D gene is left open where the match is weak. Not all rows give a size; the values are once, few, many and, for expanded clones, a class.

abundance	v_gene	j_gene	d_gene	CDR3nt	CDR3aa
-	TRBV4-1	TRBJ2-1	TRBD1	TGCGCCAGCAGCCGCCAGGGGACAGCCGTCGCCTACAATGAGCAGTTCTTC	CASSRQGTAVAYNEQFF
-	TRBV5-1	TRBJ2-7	-	TGCGCCAGCAGCTTGTTTGGCGGGACGGCGGAGCAGTACTTC	CASSLFGGTAEQYF
many	TRBV9	TRBJ2-7	-	TGTGCCAGCAGCGTAGCTCCAGATCCCTACGAGCAGTACTTC	CASSVAPDPYEQYF
few	TRBV5-1	TRBJ2-7	-	TGCGCCAGCAGCTCGGACGGGTACGAGCAGTACTTC	CASSSDGYEQYF
-	TRBV6-5	TRBJ2-1	-	TGTGCCAGCAGCCCCTGGACTGGAAATGAGCAGTTCTTC	CASSPWTGNEQFF
many	TRBV19	TRBJ2-7	-	TGTGCCAGGAGGGGGCTAGCGCACTACGAGCAGTACTTC	CARRGLAHYEQYF
-	TRBV7-2	TRBJ1-1	-	TGTGCCAGCAGCTTAGATGCGGGGGAAGCTTTCTTT	CASSLDAGEAFF
-	TRBV7-6	TRBJ2-7	-	TGTGCCAGCAGCTTAACCGACGAGCAGTACTTC	CASSLTDEQYF
-	TRBV21-1	TRBJ1-2	-	TGTGCCAGCAGCAAAGAGGGAGCAGGAACCCACCGGCGCTACGGCTACACCTTC	CASSKEGAGTHRRYGYTF
few	TRBV20-1	TRBJ1-1	-	TGCAGCTCAGGGGAAGCTTTCTTT	CSSGEAFF
-	TRBV7-9	TRBJ2-7	TRBD2	TGTGCCAGCAGCTCGCTAGCGGGAGGTTACGAGCAGTACTTC	CASSSLAGGYEQYF
-	TRBV5-6	TRBJ2-5	TRBD2	TGTGCCAGCAGCTTATTTAGCGGGAGGGCCCAAGAGACCCAGTACTTC	CASSLFSGRAQETQYF
few	TRBV14	TRBJ1-2	-	TGTGCCAGCAGCCAAGGGTCCCTCCCCCTTGGCTACACCTTC	CASSQGSLPLGYTF
once	TRBV5-4	TRBJ2-2	TRBD2	TGTGCCAGCAGCTGGTCGACTAGCGGGAGTTCCGGGGAGCTGTTTTTT	CASSWSTSGSSGELFF
-	TRBV30	TRBJ1-4	TRBD1	TGTGCCTGGAGTGAGGGGGCACTTTATGAAAAACTGTTTTTT	CAWSEGALYEKLFF
-	TRBV5-1	TRBJ2-3	-	TGCGCCAGCAGCCGACAACGGGCAGATACGCAGTATTTT	CASSRQRADTQYF
-	TRBV27	TRBJ2-7	TRBD2	TGTGCCAGCAGTCGGACTAGCGGGAGCGTGCAGTACTTC	CASSRTSGSVQYF
-	TRBV15	TRBJ2-3	-	TGTGCCACCAGCAGAGCGGGATACTCCGGGACAGATACGCAGTATTTT	CATSRAGYSGTDTQYF
-	TRBV18	TRBJ2-3	-	TGTGCCAGCCGCAGCGGAACTAGCACAGATACGCAGTATTTT	CASRSGTSTDTQYF
-	TRBV4-1	TRBJ1-1	-	TGCGCCAGCAGCCAACACAGTGGGACTTTCTCCATGAACACTGAAGCTTTCTTT	CASSQHSGTFSMNTEAFF
-	TRBV7-9	TRBJ2-3	-	TGTGCCAGCAGCCTTGGAGGCCCAGATACGCAGTATTTT	CASSLGGPDTQYF
-	TRBV11-2	TRBJ2-2	-	TGTGCCAGCAGCTCAAGATCTAGTACCGGGGAGCTGTTTTTT	CASSSRSSTGELFF
-	TRBV19	TRBJ2-5	-	TGTGCCAGTAGCGGGACTGGGGGCCAAGAGACCCAGTACTTC	CASSGTGGQETQYF
-	TRBV19	TRBJ2-7	-	TGTGCCACAAAGGAATCCAGCTCCTACGAGCAGTACTTC	CATKESSSYEQYF
-	TRBV13	TRBJ1-4	-	TGTGCCAGCAGCCCAAAGGGGATTGTTGGGAGACTGTTTTTT	CASSPKGIVGRLFF
-	TRBV7-8	TRBJ2-1	-	TGTGCCAGCAGCCGGACGCTGGGAGAGAATGAGCAGTTCTTC	CASSRTLGENEQFF
-	TRBV18	TRBJ2-2	-	TGTGCCAGCTCACCACCGGCGGGGAACACCGGGGAGCTGTTTTTT	CASSPPAGNTGELFF
few	TRBV9	TRBJ1-2	TRBD1	TGTGCCAGCAGCCGGGGGACAGAGAACTATGGCTACACCTTC	CASSRGTENYGYTF
-	TRBV2	TRBJ1-5	-	TGTGCCAGCAGTAACCAAGACAGGATATATCAGCCCCAGCATTTT	CASSNQDRIYQPQHF
few	TRBV5-1	TRBJ2-7	-	TGCGCCAGCAGCTTTGACACCTACGAGCAGTACTTC	CASSFDTYEQYF
-	TRBV29-1	TRBJ1-5	TRBD1	TGCAGCGTCCCGGACAGGGGGCGTCCCCCGGGGCGTAATCAGCCCCAGCATTTT	CSVPDRGRPPGRNQPQHF
-	TRBV4-3	TRBJ1-1	-	TGCGCCAGCAGCCAAGTAACAGCGAACACTGAAGCTTTCTTT	CASSQVTANTEAFF
-	TRBV10-2	TRBJ1-5	-	TGCGCCAGCAGTGAAATTGGGGGGGGCCTTCAGCCCCAGCATTTT	CASSEIGGGLQPQHF
-	TRBV29-1	TRBJ2-2	TRBD1	TGCAGCGCGGACAGGGGGCACACCGGGGAGCTGTTTTTT	CSADRGHTGELFF
-	TRBV11-3	TRBJ2-3	-	TGTGCCAGCAGCTTAGTAGAGGGGACGCAGTATTTT	CASSLVEGTQYF
-	TRBV25-1	TRBJ2-1	-	TGTGCCAGCAAGGGCTACTACAATGAGCAGTTCTTC	CASKGYYNEQFF
few	TRBV27	TRBJ1-4	TRBD1	TGTGCCAGCAGTTTATTTGGGACAGGGAATGAAAAACTGTTTTTT	CASSLFGTGNEKLFF
-	TRBV15	TRBJ1-5	-	TGTGCCACCAGCAGAGATGGGGGGGTGAGGCAGCCCCAGCATTTT	CATSRDGGVRQPQHF
-	TRBV6-1	TRBJ2-6	-	TGTGCCAGCAGTAAGACTGGGGCCAACGTCCTGACTTTC	CASSKTGANVLTF
-	TRBV19	TRBJ2-1	TRBD2	TGTGCCAGTAGTAGCCGAGGACTAGCGGGAGGGATGTCCTACAATGAGCAGTTCTTC	CASSSRGLAGGMSYNEQFF
-	TRBV25-1	TRBJ2-3	-	TGTGCCAGCAGTGCCCCACTTATGAATGGCACAGATACGCAGTATTTT	CASSAPLMNGTDTQYF
-	TRBV2	TRBJ2-5	-	TGTGCCAGCAGTGAGTCGGCGGGACGGGGACAAGAGACCCAGTACTTC	CASSESAGRGQETQYF
-	TRBV28	TRBJ2-2	-	TGTGCCAGCAGTATCCAGGGGCCCCCCGGGGAGCTGTTTTTT	CASSIQGPPGELFF
-	TRBV6-1	TRBJ2-5	TRBD1	TGTGCCGGAAGACAGGGGTCGAGGCAGACCCAGTACTTC	CAGRQGSRQTQYF
few	TRBV5-1	TRBJ2-2	-	TGCGCCAGCAGCGGACGACAGGGAGGACGCGGGGAGCTGTTTTTT	CASSGRQGGRGELFF
-	TRBV29-1	TRBJ1-2	-	TGCAGCGTCGGGCATGGCTACACCTTC	CSVGHGYTF
-	TRBV9	TRBJ2-2	TRBD2	TGTGCCAGCAGCGAGAGCGGGATGAACACCGGGGAGCTGTTTTTT	CASSESGMNTGELFF
-	TRBV30	TRBJ2-7	-	TGTGCCTGGGGAAGCTCCTACGAGCAGTACTTC	CAWGSSYEQYF
-	TRBV2	TRBJ1-3	-	TGTGCCAGCAGTGATTACAGGACTTACGGCACCATATATTTT	CASSDYRTYGTIYF
-	TRBV25-1	TRBJ2-7	-	TGTGCCAGCAGCCCCCCGCAGGACTCCTACGAGCAGTACTTC	CASSPPQDSYEQYF
few	TRBV30	TRBJ2-3	-	TGTGCCTGGACCCGGGACGCCACAGATACGCAGTATTTT	CAWTRDATDTQYF
once	TRBV7-9	TRBJ2-1	TRBD2	TGTGCCAGCAGCTTTCAAAGGACTAGCGGGCACCGCTACAATGAGCAGTTCTTC	CASSFQRTSGHRYNEQFF
-	TRBV7-8	TRBJ2-7	TRBD1	TGTGCCAGCAGCAACAAACAGGGGGCCTCCTACGAGCAGTACTTC	CASSNKQGASYEQYF
-	TRBV15	TRBJ2-7	TRBD1	TGTGCCACCAGCAGAAGGACAGGATTGGGCGAGCAGTACTTC	CATSRRTGLGEQYF